This T cell receptor (beta chain) was recorded in a study of cytomegalovirus exposure and HLA in healthy donors. The PCR used 60 Vbeta and 13 Jbeta primers. The table came from immunoSEQ multiplex PCR; TCRdb's copy has only in-frame clones and leaves some out. The data contain roughly 180,000 clones, almost 85% of them singletons. Although they were nominally healthy when sampled, donors likely had unrecorded immune exposures. In regard to this clone: Antigen: not known.

Trimming removed 0 bases at V and 2 bases at J, with 8 bases between. Germline V lookup: CDR1 SGHDN, CDR2 FVKESK. The CDR3 is 15 residues long. The study's findings and limits: Most TCR sequences showed up rarely, but some public TCRs showed up in many donors. The study carried out a later analysis of TCR beta sequences. It associated 15,000 to 20,000 of them with specific HLA alleles at a false discovery rate of 0.05. An observed cluster of highly shared sequence variants was recorded as a likely sequencing artifact.

The V and J genes are TRBV14 and TRBJ2-1, with a possible D match to TRBD1 (6 bases). The receptor was isolated from a man aged 25 to 45 in good health and CMV-seronegative. Sequencing used PBMCs. CDR3 sequence: CASSQDEGAYNEQFF. The CDR3 coding sequence is TGTGCCAGCAGCCAAGATGAGGGGGCCTACAATGAGCAGTTCTTC.